The entry below describes one T cell receptor (beta chain). Antigen: not known. The data stem from a study of T cell responses to AZD1222 COVID-19 vaccine. In the study overall: Pooling was applied to second doses at about 4 or about 12 weeks.

Repertoires were generated with immunoSEQ multiplex PCR, while TCRdb's copy carries only in-frame clones and drops some. The sample includes about 130,000 clones, roughly 92% of them seen just once. General study results and limits: Recipients of AZD1222 seropositive at baseline numbered only 6 or 7.

The germline V gene has CDR1 SGHDT and CDR2 YYEEEE. The V and J ends lost 2 bases and 0 bases respectively, with 11 bases between them. CDR3 size: 16 residues. The source material was peripheral blood, sampled on day 0 of AZD1222 vaccination. V and J are TRBV5-6 and TRBJ2-2, with D perhaps TRBD1 (5 bases). The clonotype was recovered from an adult in good health. The CDR3: CASSFRQSANTGELFF. DNA for the CDR3: TGTGCCAGCAGCTTTAGACAGAGCGCGAACACCGGGGAGCTGTTTTTT.